The present T cell receptor beta chain was sequenced within a study of T cells in Graves' hyperthyroidism and ophthalmopathy. This CDR3 comprises 16 residues. The V segment lost 5 bases and the J segment 2 bases; nucleotides outside the gene matches: 6. Looked up from germline, CDR1 is SNHLY and CDR2 is FYNNEI. Study observations and caveats: Before onset, by a median of approximately 6.2 months, the model predicted ophthalmopathy.

Diagnoses were established using clinical symptoms, serum thyroxine and TRAb, thyroid ultrasound and orbital computed tomography. To note about this clonotype: As yet, its antigen is unknown.

The source material, RNA transcripts, was used to amplify TCR beta CDR3 regions. The TCR CDR3 was amplified in a first-round RT-PCR using the HTBI primer set. TCRdb passed the multiplex PCR reads through MiXCR, listing each CDR3 protein once. The table has 530,000 or so distinct CDR3 sequences, roughly 50% seen once. This chain joins TRBV2 and TRBJ1-5; 10 bases match TRBD1. Material for sequencing was peripheral blood or thyroid tissue (not recorded which). The receptor was derived from a woman between 18 and 29 years old with Graves' hyperthyroidism. The DNA for the CDR3 is TGTGCCAGCAGTTCGCCGGGACAGGGGCGCAATCAGCCCCAGCATTTT. This gives the protein CASSSPGQGRNQPQHF.